This T cell receptor beta chain was found in a study of HIV-infected children after antiretroviral therapy interruption. Study-wide background: EBV and CMV exposure was recorded in most children. In continuous treatment, analyzed samples were from weeks 0, 48 and 150.

This clonotype was seen ten or more times. A 3' RACE protocol on RNA, with unique molecular identifiers, produced the TCR library. MiXCR was run by TCRdb on the 3' RACE reads, yielding one entry per CDR3 protein. The table records tens of thousands of distinct CDR3 sequences, 4.3% of them present only once. The CDR3 has 15 amino acids. With 0 bases clipped from V and 1 base from J, the junction kept 6 bases outside the gene matches. Germline V gene lookup returns CDR1 DFQATT and CDR2 SNEGSKA (reference sequence). As to treatment: PENTA 11 planned treatment interruption arm or continuous ART arm. Naive CD4+ CD45RA+ CD45RO- T cells were sorted from thawed PBMCs.

This chain connects TRBV20-1 to TRBJ2-7; 7 bases line up with TRBD2. The sequence was obtained from a pool of human donors with HIV. The sequenced sample was CD45RA+ CD4+ T cells from PBMCs, pooled from several time points, obtained from a donor given antiretroviral therapy, either interrupted or continuous. Documented subset: naive CD4+ CD45RA+ CD45RO- T cells. CDR3 residues: CSARDPRGESYEQYF. The CDR3 DNA reads as TGCAGTGCTAGAGATCCCCGGGGGGAGTCCTACGAGCAGTACTTC.